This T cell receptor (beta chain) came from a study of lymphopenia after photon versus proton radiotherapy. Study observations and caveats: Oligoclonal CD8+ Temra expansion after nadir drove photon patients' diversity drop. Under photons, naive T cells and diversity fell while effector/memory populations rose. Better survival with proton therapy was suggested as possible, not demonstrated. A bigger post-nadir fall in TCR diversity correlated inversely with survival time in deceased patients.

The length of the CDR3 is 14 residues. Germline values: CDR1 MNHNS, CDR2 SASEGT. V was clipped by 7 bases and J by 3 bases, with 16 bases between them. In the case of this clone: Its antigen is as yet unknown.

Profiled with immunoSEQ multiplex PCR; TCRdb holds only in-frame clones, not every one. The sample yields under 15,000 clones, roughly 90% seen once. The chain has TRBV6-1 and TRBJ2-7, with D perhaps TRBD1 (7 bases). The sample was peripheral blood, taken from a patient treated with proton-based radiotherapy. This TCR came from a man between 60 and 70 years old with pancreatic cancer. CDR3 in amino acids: CASNLDRDFYEQYF. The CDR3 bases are TGTGCCAGCAATCTTGACAGGGACTTCTACGAGCAGTACTTC.